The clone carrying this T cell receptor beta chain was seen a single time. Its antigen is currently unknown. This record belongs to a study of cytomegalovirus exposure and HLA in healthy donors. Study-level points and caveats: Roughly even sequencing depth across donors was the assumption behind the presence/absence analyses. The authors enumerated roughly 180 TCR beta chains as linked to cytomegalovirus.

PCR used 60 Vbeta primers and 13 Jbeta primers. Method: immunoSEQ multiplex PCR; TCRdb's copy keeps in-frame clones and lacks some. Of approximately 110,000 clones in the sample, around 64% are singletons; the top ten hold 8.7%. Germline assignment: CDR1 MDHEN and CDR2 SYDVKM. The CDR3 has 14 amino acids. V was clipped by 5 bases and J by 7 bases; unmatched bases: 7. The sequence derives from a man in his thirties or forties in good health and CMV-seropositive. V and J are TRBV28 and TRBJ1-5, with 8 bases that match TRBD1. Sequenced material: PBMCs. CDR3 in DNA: TGTGCCAGCAGTATCCAGGGGGCAGGGCAGCCCCAGCATTTT. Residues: CASSIQGAGQPQHF.